This T cell receptor beta chain came from a study of T cell repertoires in cytomegalovirus infection. TCRdb redid the calling of the reads with MiXCR, one entry per CDR3 protein. The table lists approximately 260,000 distinct CDR3 sequences, about 15% of them singletons. This clonotype was sampled from a human donor in good health (CMV status not recorded). Some clones in this sample may be carry-over from other donors' samples. Sequencing was done on a sample of CD8+ T cells from PBMCs.

The CDR3 DNA reads as TGCGCCAGCAGCCAAGATAGCGGGTCTAGCACAGATACGCAGTATTTT. Protein sequence: CASSQDSGSSTDTQYF. The chain uses TRBV4-1 and TRBJ2-3; the match to TRBD2 covers 7 bases. The germline gives CDR1 MGHRA, CDR2 YSYEKL. The V gene end was trimmed by 0 bases and the J gene end by 0 bases; junction bases not matched to a gene: 3. The CDR3 contains 16 residues.